This record looks at one TCR beta chain sequence and its context. The sample originates from a study of blood T cell repertoires in COVID-19. Study context: The United States, Italy and Spain provided the acute and convalescent COVID-19 samples.

Sequencing was performed with immunoSEQ multiplex PCR; in TCRdb, only in-frame clones are kept and a portion is missing. The sample yields 250,000 to 300,000 clones, about nine tenths seen once. The sample was peripheral blood. The sequence was collected from a woman in her sixties with acute or convalescent COVID-19.

CDR3 bases: TGTGCCAGCAGTGTGGGACAGGGCGGGAACTATGGCTACACCTTC. Translated, it gives CASSVGQGGNYGYTF. This chain links TRBV28 with TRBJ1-2; 9 nucleotides align to TRBD1. This CDR3 contains 15 residues. With V trimmed by 5 bases and J by 2 bases, 6 bases remained unmatched. CDR1 and CDR2 from the germline V gene are MDHEN and SYDVKM.